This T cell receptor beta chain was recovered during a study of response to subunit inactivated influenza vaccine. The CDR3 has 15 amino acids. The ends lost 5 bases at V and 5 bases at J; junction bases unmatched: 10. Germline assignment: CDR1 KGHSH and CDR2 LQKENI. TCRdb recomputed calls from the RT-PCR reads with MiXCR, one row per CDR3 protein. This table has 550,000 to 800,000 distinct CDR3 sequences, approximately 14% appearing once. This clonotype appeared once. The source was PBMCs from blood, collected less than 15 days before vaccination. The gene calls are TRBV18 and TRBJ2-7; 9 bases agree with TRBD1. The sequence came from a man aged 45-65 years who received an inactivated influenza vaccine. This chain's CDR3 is CASSAQGASRDEQYF. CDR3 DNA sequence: TGTGCCAGCTCAGCACAGGGGGCTAGCCGGGACGAGCAGTACTTC.